A single sample gave rise to the 22 T cell receptor beta chains below, sequenced in a study of blood T cells in healthy people across ages. With a J-beta primer mix and a sample-barcoded 5' primer, a second PCR ran roughly 7 to 11 cycles. From the 5' RACE reads, TCRdb called clonotypes with MiXCR, one entry per CDR3 protein. This table holds about a million distinct CDR3 sequences, roughly 48% found once. The sequenced sample was blood. These receptors all come from a man aged 25-45 years in good health.

This clonotype was observed a few times. This may be a read error: a much more frequent sequence differs by one nucleotide. The chain carries TRBV7-2 and TRBJ2-7, with D possibly being TRBD2 (5 bases). There are 12 residues in the CDR3. V lost 4 bases to trimming and J lost 1 base, with 5 bases between them. CDR1 SGHTA and CDR2 FQGNSA come from the germline V gene. In DNA form, the CDR3 reads TGTGCCAGCAGCTGGGAGTCCTACGAGCAGTACTTC. Its translation: CASSWESYEQYF.

The CDR3 here is CSASQGLRTEAFF. CDR3 nucleotide sequence: TGCAGTGCTAGTCAGGGTTTACGCACTGAAGCTTTCTTT. The rearrangement links TRBV20-1 to TRBJ1-1; perhaps TRBD1 as D (5 bases). Trimming left V 3 bases short and J 4 bases short, with 12 bases between. CDR3 size: 13 residues. Germline V CDR1 and CDR2: DFQATT, SNEGSKA (reference sequence).

J is TRBJ2-2 and V is TRBV9, with D unclear. The CDR3 sequence is 15 residues long. Trimming shortened V by 1 base and J by 6 bases, and 13 bases separated the two germline ends. Germline lookup yields CDR1 SGDLS and CDR2 YYNGEE. CDR3 in DNA: TGTGCCAGCAGCGTACGACCCCTCAGGCCCGGGGAGCTGTTTTTT. Translated, it gives CASSVRPLRPGELFF.

The rearrangement joins TRBV20-1 to TRBJ1-6; 7 bases match TRBD1. The germline V gene encodes CDR1 DFQATT and CDR2 SNEGSKA (reference sequence). The CDR3 runs to 14 residues. J was trimmed by 10 bases and V by 2 bases; bases with no gene match: 8. CDR3 sequence: CSARFTGDSSPLHF. The CDR3 DNA sequence: TGCAGTGCTAGATTTACAGGGGACAGCTCACCCCTCCACTTT.

This clonotype turned up a few times. The chain employs TRBV4-3 and TRBJ1-2; 10 nucleotides line up with TRBD1. This CDR3 spans 16 amino acids. CDR1 is LGHNA and CDR2 is YSLEER in the germline V gene. V dropped 2 bases and J dropped 4; count of bases not matched to a gene: 7. The CDR3 DNA is TGCGCCAGCAGCCAACAAAGGACAGGGGGGAGCTATGGCTACACCTTC. As protein: CASSQQRTGGSYGYTF.

This clonotype was detected once. Germline and junction disagree at one end, which may indicate a read error. In DNA form, the CDR3 reads TGCAGTGCTAGTCATGGAGCGGGCTACAATGAGCAGTTTTTC. Protein product: CSASHGAGYNEQFF. This rearrangement joins TRBV20-1 to TRBJ2-1, with D perhaps matching TRBD2 (6 bases). The CDR3 runs 14 residues. Germline-derived CDR1 and CDR2 are DFQATT and SNEGSKA (reference sequence).

Turning to this clonotype: A much larger clone lies a single base off, so this may be a read error. DNA of the CDR3: TGTGTCAGCAGTTTATCCCTCGCGGCAGGAAATCAGCCCCAGCATTTT. This translates into CVSSLSLAAGNQPQHF. The rearrangement joins TRBV28 to TRBJ1-5; no definite D call. The CDR3 consists of 16 residues. In germline, CDR1 is MDHEN, CDR2 SYDVKM.

This clonotype was detected only once. The chain has TRBV6-1 and TRBJ2-4; D assignment may be TRBD1 or TRBD2 (6 bases each). V was clipped by 6 bases and J by 4 bases, with 19 bases between them. This CDR3 has 16 amino acids. The V gene's germline CDR1 is MNHNS and CDR2 SASEGT. The CDR3 loop is CASRPQGGTPKNIQYF. The CDR3 DNA is TGTGCCAGCAGACCCCAAGGGGGGACTCCAAAAAACATTCAGTACTTC.

This chain connects TRBV5-1 to TRBJ1-4; D call uncertain. The CDR3 is made up of 14 amino acids. V dropped 4 bases and J dropped 8 bases, with 15 bases sitting between them. From germline, CDR1 is SGHRS and CDR2 YFSETQ. Here the CDR3 DNA reads TGCGCCAGCAGCGGAGAAGAGGGTCAGGAAAAACTGTTTTTT. The encoded protein is CASSGEEGQEKLFF.

This clonotype was seen only a few times. This sequence joins TRBV27 and TRBJ2-1; TRBD2 is a possible D gene (5 bases). Germline CDR1 is MNHEY and CDR2 is SMNVEV (reference sequence). The length of the CDR3 is 13 residues. Trimming cost V 4 bases and J 9 bases, with 13 bases left between them. As DNA, the CDR3 is TGTGCCAGCAGTTCCCCGGGGAACCTTGAGCAGTTCTTC. Amino acid sequence: CASSSPGNLEQFF.

The V and J genes are TRBV5-4 and TRBJ1-1; no clear D gene. The CDR3 has 13 residues. In germline, CDR1 is SGHNT, CDR2 YYREEE (reference sequence). The V and J ends lost 0 bases and 6 bases respectively, with 9 bases between them. The chain's CDR3 is CASSLGQEPEAFF. In DNA form, the CDR3 reads TGTGCCAGCAGCTTGGGGCAGGAACCTGAAGCTTTCTTT.

V is TRBV5-1 and J is TRBJ2-1; D call uncertain. CDR3 length equals 14 residues. Germline lookup yields CDR1 SGHRS and CDR2 YFSETQ. With 1 base removed from V and 6 bases from J, the gap between germline ends came to 11 bases. As DNA, the CDR3 is TGCGCCAGCAGCTTGCCCCGAGTTGGCAATGAGCAGTTCTTC. Translating gives CASSLPRVGNEQFF.

This clonotype turned up a few times. The chain carries TRBV4-3 and TRBJ2-7; D tentatively fits TRBD1 or TRBD2 (5 bases each). The CDR3 consists of 15 residues. Germline assignment: CDR1 LGHNA and CDR2 YSLEER. With 3 bases removed from V and 0 bases from J, the gap between germline ends came to 12 bases. CDR3 sequence (DNA): TGCGCCAGCAGCCATAAAGGGACGTCCTCCTACGAGCAGTACTTC. Its translation: CASSHKGTSSYEQYF.

This clonotype has only one observation. The chain couples TRBV27 to TRBJ2-3; D gene uncertain. Germline V CDR1 and CDR2: MNHEY, SMNVEV (reference sequence). V was cut by 6 bases and J by 11 bases, with 12 bases left in between. The CDR3 spans 11 residues. DNA of the CDR3: TGTGCCAGCAGATACACCGGCCGGCAGTATTTT. Translating gives CASRYTGRQYF.

This clonotype showed up many times. The chain combines TRBV7-2 with TRBJ2-1, with 10 positions matching TRBD2. CDR1 and CDR2 (germline): SGHTA, FQGNSA. The V segment lost 1 base and the J segment 1 base; nucleotides outside the gene matches: 7. The CDR3 has 18 residues. The CDR3 DNA follows: TGTGCCAGCAGCTTAGAGCCGCTAGCGGGGGCTTCCTACAATGAGCAGTTCTTC. Amino acid sequence: CASSLEPLAGASYNEQFF.

This clonotype was recorded a few times. CDR3 protein: CASSLSRTAYEQYF. The CDR3 DNA follows: TGTGCCAGCAGTTTATCAAGGACGGCCTACGAGCAGTACTTC. The chain is built from TRBV27 and TRBJ2-7; no clear D gene. V lost 0 bases to trimming and J lost 2 bases, with 8 bases between them. The CDR3 covers 14 residues. Germline loops: CDR1 MNHEY, CDR2 SMNVEV (reference sequence).

This clonotype was found a few times. V is TRBV3-1 and J is TRBJ2-7, with 8 bases that match TRBD1. The CDR3 runs 14 residues. Trimming took 3 bases from V and 5 from J; bases not matched to a gene: 6. CDR1 is LGHDT, CDR2 YNNKEL, per germline (reference sequence). CDR3 nucleotides: TGTGCCAGCAGCCACCCGGGACAGGCTCACGAGCAGTACTTC. This gives the protein CASSHPGQAHEQYF.

This clonotype showed up just a few times. The rearrangement uses TRBV24-1 and TRBJ2-3; 10 bases map to TRBD1. CDR1 and CDR2 (germline): KGHDR, SFDVKD. The CDR3 totals 17 residues. J lost 1 base, V lost 7 bases, and 10 bases had no gene match. The chain's CDR3 is CATSETTGTGGTDTQYF. The CDR3 region has the DNA TGTGCCACCAGCGAGACGACCGGGACAGGGGGCACAGATACGCAGTATTTT.

This clonotype was seen only a few times. This chain links TRBV29-1 with TRBJ2-7, with D perhaps TRBD1 or TRBD2 (6 bases each). From germline, CDR1 is SQVTM and CDR2 ANQGSEA. The CDR3 length is 14 residues. Between the trimmed V and J ends, which lost 4 bases and 0 bases, there was a span of 13 bases. The CDR3 loop reads CSVVGGDISYEQYF. In DNA, the CDR3 is TGCAGCGTTGTCGGCGGGGACATCTCCTACGAGCAGTACTTC.

This chain uses TRBV27 with TRBJ1-5, with 8 nucleotides matching TRBD1. Per germline, CDR1 MNHEY and CDR2 SMNVEV (reference sequence). With V trimmed by 3 bases and J by 4 bases, 5 bases remained unmatched. The CDR3 has 15 amino acids. The chain's CDR3 is CASSFYRDRNQPQHF. The CDR3 nucleotides read TGTGCCAGCAGTTTTTACCGGGACAGGAATCAGCCCCAGCATTTT.

This clonotype has a handful of counts. The V call is TRBV3-1, the J call TRBJ2-7; 11 bases agree with TRBD1. The germline gives CDR1 LGHDT, CDR2 YNNKEL (reference sequence). CDR3 size: 15 residues. The V and J ends lost 6 bases and 2 bases, in that order; junction bases with no gene match: 6. The CDR3: CASSEGTGGAYEQYF. The CDR3 nucleotides read TGTGCCAGCAGTGAGGGGACAGGGGGTGCCTACGAGCAGTACTTC.

This clonotype was seen a handful of times. The chain carries TRBV29-1 and TRBJ2-1; 9 bases agree with TRBD1. Germline V CDR1 and CDR2: SQVTM, ANQGSEA. This CDR3 comprises 14 residues. V shed 6 bases, J shed 3 bases, and the junction held 6 bases outside the gene matches. The chain's CDR3 is CSVSGTGSYNEQFF. The CDR3 DNA sequence: TGCAGCGTCTCCGGGACAGGGAGCTACAATGAGCAGTTCTTC.